This T cell receptor beta chain was found in a study of blood T cell repertoires in COVID-19. Whole-study context: Italy, Spain and the United States were the sources of the convalescent and acute COVID-19 samples. PBMCs, B-cell-depleted T cells, or T cells provided the cDNA or gDNA that made up the material.

The data were produced by immunoSEQ multiplex PCR, yet TCRdb's version contains in-frame clones alone and is incomplete. This sample has hundreds of thousands of clones; approximately 90% occur once, and the top ten carry about 1.7%. The ends were cut back, 6 bases at V and 4 bases at J, with 15 bases in the middle. Germline V gives CDR1 LGHDT, CDR2 YNNKEL (reference sequence). This CDR3 has 14 residues. Specimen: PBMCs or T cells enriched from blood (not recorded which). The sequence came from a man aged 40-50 years who had recovered from COVID-19. The chain uses TRBV3-1 (or the pseudogene TRBV3-2) and TRBJ1-1, with TRBD1 as a possible D gene (5 bases). The CDR3 DNA reads as TGTGCCAGCAGGGCCCCGGGGGAGGGCACTGAAGCTTTCTTT. Translated: CASRAPGEGTEAFF.